Presented here are 15 T cell receptor beta chains from one specimen sequenced in a study of metastatic and nonmetastatic thyroid tumors. TCRdb re-clonotyped the PCR reads via MiXCR. Among around 59,000 clones, roughly 15% were seen once, and the ten largest hold roughly a tenth. Thyroid surgery had not been preceded by any treatment in any patient. The sample comprised blood. The receptor set was obtained from a male donor with papillary thyroid cancer or a benign thyroid nodule (not recorded which). Some clones in this sample may be carry-over from other donors' samples.

This clone was counted between two and nine times. The identical CDR3 is also encoded by other nucleotide sequences in the sample. The V call is TRBV3-1, the J call TRBJ2-1, with 11 bases lining up with TRBD2. There are 14 residues in the CDR3. Germline CDR1 LGHDT, CDR2 YNNKEL (reference sequence). V dropped 4 bases and J dropped 16; count of bases not matched to a gene: 12. CDR3 DNA sequence: TGTGCCAGCAGCCCCGGACTAGCGGGTGTGAGCCGCTTCTTC. As protein: CASSPGLAGVSRFF.

There are a few counts of this clone. A much larger clone lies a single base off, so this may be a read error. This chain joins TRBV20-1 and TRBJ2-2, with 9 bases that match TRBD2. This CDR3 region has 14 residues. CDR1 is DFQATT and CDR2 is SNEGSKA in the germline V gene (reference sequence). The ends lost 4 bases at V and 1 base at J; junction bases unmatched: 1. The CDR3 reads CSAILAGNTGELFF. CDR3 bases: TGCAGTGCTATACTAGCGGGGAACACCGGGGAGCTGTTTTTT.

Of note for this clone: A much larger clone lies one base from this, so it may be a read error. The genes are TRBV19 and TRBJ2-1; TRBD2 matches 13 bases. The germline V gene has CDR1 LNHDA and CDR2 SQIVND (reference sequence). The length of the CDR3 is 17 residues. The CDR3 region has the DNA TGTGGCAGTAGTATAACTAGCGGGAGGGGTAGTGCCAATAAGCAGTTCTTC. Encoded protein: CGSSITSGRGSANKQFF.

A few counts support this clone. The genes are TRBV6-1 and TRBJ1-6; D is undetermined. V was clipped by 4 bases and J by 10 bases, with 8 bases between them. The CDR3 is made up of 12 amino acids. CDR1 MNHNS and CDR2 SASEGT come from the germline V gene. CDR3 region: CASSGLESPLHF. CDR3 DNA sequence: TGTGCCAGCAGTGGCCTAGAATCACCCCTCCACTTT.

This clone has a count of ten or more. CDR3: CASSHEPLQGAGEKLFF. The CDR3 DNA is TGTGCCAGCAGCCACGAACCATTACAGGGGGCGGGAGAAAAACTGTTTTTT. The chain is built from TRBV4-2 and TRBJ1-4; 9 nucleotides match TRBD1. The V segment lost 3 bases and the J segment 8 bases; nucleotides outside the gene matches: 13. This CDR3 is built from 17 residues. Germline lookup yields CDR1 LGHNA and CDR2 YNFKEQ.

As concerns this clone: This may arise from a read error, as a much more abundant clone is one base away. V is TRBV10-3 and J is TRBJ2-3; 11 nucleotides agree with TRBD2. V gave up 10 bases and J gave up 5 bases; unmatched junction bases: 8. The CDR3 has 14 amino acids. The germline V gene encodes CDR1 ENHRY and CDR2 SYGVKD. The CDR3: CATYTSGSRDTQYF. The CDR3 DNA sequence: TGTGCCACCTATACTAGCGGGAGTAGAGATACGCAGTATTTT.

The chain links TRBV6-5 to TRBJ2-7, with a tentative D call TRBD2 (6 bases). Germline loops: CDR1 MNHEY, CDR2 SVGAGI. Trimming stripped 2 bases from V and 7 bases from J, with 18 bases between. The CDR3 is 15 residues long. The CDR3 protein is CASSYPLGDAGEQYF. The CDR3 DNA is TGTGCCAGCAGTTACCCGTTGGGGGATGCGGGAGAGCAGTACTTC.

This clone came up many times. This chain links TRBV12-3 or TRBV12-4 with TRBJ1-1; D unresolved. The CDR3 contains 13 residues. Trimming left V 2 bases short and J 0 bases short, with 4 bases between. The CDR3 spells CASSLNVNTEAFF. In DNA, the CDR3 is TGTGCCAGCAGTTTAAATGTGAACACTGAAGCTTTCTTT.

This clone was picked up many times. This chain uses TRBV19 with TRBJ2-2; D might be TRBD1 (5 bases). In germline, CDR1 is LNHDA, CDR2 SQIVND (reference sequence). The CDR3 runs to 14 residues. Trimming shortened V by 6 bases and J by 4 bases, and 12 bases separated the two germline ends. CDR3 sequence: CASRDQGGTGELFF. For the CDR3, the DNA is TGTGCCAGTAGGGATCAGGGCGGCACCGGGGAGCTGTTTTTT.

This clone was observed many times. The V call is TRBV9, the J call TRBJ2-3, with TRBD2 matching 14 bases. CDR3 size: 18 residues. Germline assignment: CDR1 SGDLS and CDR2 YYNGEE. V shed 3 bases, J shed 0 bases, and the junction held 6 bases outside the gene matches. The DNA for the CDR3 is TGTGCCAGCAGCGGGACTAGCGGGGGGCACTCTAGCACAGATACGCAGTATTTT. Protein: CASSGTSGGHSSTDTQYF.

This clone occurred many times. The rearrangement links TRBV4-1 to TRBJ2-2; D unclear. The V end was cut by 0 bases, the J end by 4 bases, with 18 bases between. The CDR3 is 18 residues long. Germline V gives CDR1 MGHRA, CDR2 YSYEKL. The CDR3 DNA is TGCGCCAGCAGCCAAGATATGGGCCTTTCTTTGTTCACCGGGGAGCTGTTTTTT. This codes for CASSQDMGLSLFTGELFF.

This clone has a count of ten or more. The CDR3 reads CASREGPLAGELFF. The CDR3 DNA is TGTGCCAGCAGGGAGGGACCGCTTGCGGGGGAGCTGTTTTTT. J is TRBJ2-2 and V is TRBV2; a possible D gene is TRBD2 (6 bases). The V end lost 6 bases, the J end lost 8 bases, and 16 bases lay between the germline ends. The CDR3 contains 14 residues. CDR1 is SNHLY, CDR2 FYNNEI, per germline. The complete variable domain, with remaining parts taken from reference TRBV2 and TRBJ2-2, reads EPEVTQTPSHQVTQMGQEVILRCVPISNHLYFYWYRQILGQKVEFLVSFYNNEISEKSEIFDDQFSVERPDGSNFTLKIRSTKLEDSAMYFCASREGPLAGELFFGEGSRLTVL.

The V call is TRBV7-2, the J call TRBJ1-6; D is perhaps TRBD1 (5 bases). The CDR3 has 15 residues. Germline V CDR1 and CDR2: SGHTA, FQGNSA. V dropped 1 base and J dropped 8 bases, with 12 bases sitting between them. CDR3 sequence: CASSLVGGRYSPLHF. The CDR3 DNA is TGTGCCAGCAGCTTAGTCGGGGGAAGGTATTCACCCCTCCACTTT. The whole variable domain, remainder taken from reference TRBV7-2 and TRBJ1-6, is GAGVSQSPSNKVTEKGKDVELRCDPISGHTALYWYRQSLGQGLEFLIYFQGNSAPDKSGLPSDRFSAERTGGSVSTLTIQRTQQEDSAVYLCASSLVGGRYSPLHFGNGTRLTVT.

Comment on this clone: A much larger clone lies one base from this, so it may be a read error. The gene calls are TRBV5-6 and TRBJ2-1, with 7 bases matching TRBD1. Germline V lookup: CDR1 SGHDT, CDR2 YYEEEE. CDR3 length: 13 residues. The CDR3 protein is CASILGQYNEQFF. The CDR3, as DNA: TGTGCCAGCATCTTGGGACAGTACAATGAGCAGTTCTTC. Complete variable domain (other parts from reference TRBV5-6 and TRBJ2-1): DAGVTQSPTHLIKTRGQQVTLRCSPKSGHDTVSWYQQALGQGPQFIFQYYEEEERQRGNFPDRFSGHQFPNYSSELNVNALLLGDSALYLCASILGQYNEQFFGPGTRLTVL.

This clone occurred many times. The gene calls are TRBV11-2 and TRBJ2-1; D is undetermined. Germline CDR1 SGHAT, CDR2 FQNNGV. This CDR3 contains 12 residues. The germline V and J ends were trimmed by 5 bases and 6 bases, with 8 bases remaining between them. The CDR3 is CASSPQTNEQFF. The CDR3 region has the DNA TGTGCCAGCAGCCCACAAACCAATGAGCAGTTCTTC.